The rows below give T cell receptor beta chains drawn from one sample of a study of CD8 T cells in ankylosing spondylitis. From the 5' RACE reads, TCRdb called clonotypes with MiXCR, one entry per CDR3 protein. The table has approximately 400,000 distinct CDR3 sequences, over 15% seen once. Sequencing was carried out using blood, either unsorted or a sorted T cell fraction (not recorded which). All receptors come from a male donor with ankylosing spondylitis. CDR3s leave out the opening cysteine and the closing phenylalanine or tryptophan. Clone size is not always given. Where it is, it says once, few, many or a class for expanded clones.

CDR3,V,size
ASSSNGGQGNTIY,TRBV5-1,few
ASSQLPGLAHEQY,TRBV7-2,-
ASGPTGMNTEAF,TRBV12-3/TRBV12-4,-
ASRSGFAGSYNEQF,TRBV5-5,-
ASSFSQEGEAF,TRBV5-1,-
ASREYPFDKAF,TRBV2,-
ASRTDRGIGELF,TRBV12-3/TRBV12-4,-
ASSRDSENEKLF,TRBV7-2,-
ASLEGGGSNEKLF,TRBV6-1,few
ASSEEGPIYNEQF,TRBV2,-
ASSFPAGSGTDTQY,TRBV28,many
ASSQDGQGARGYT,TRBV4-1,-
ASSPGTSGSTDTQY,TRBV12-3/TRBV12-4,many
ASSQDWQAPNTGELF,TRBV4-3,few
ASRGQGLGNTIY,TRBV12-3/TRBV12-4,-
ASSYTGSSTDTQY,TRBV5-1,few
ASSLVVLTDYGYT,TRBV7-9,-
ASSFDRGINEQY,TRBV12-3/TRBV12-4,few
ASSLPDGLAGGPSSPWQY,TRBV12-3/TRBV12-4,many
ASSRLPARELAGNTGELF,TRBV4-1,few
ASRGRGGTTDTQY,TRBV7-2,few
ASSLVPTSGELF,TRBV4-2,-
ASSETSRVTEAF,TRBV5-1,few
ASSFSGDGQPLH,TRBV7-9,once